This section outlines one T cell receptor beta chain sequence together with its context. What this receptor recognizes is not known. Nothing much larger sits one base from this clone, and base qualities are not available. The CDR3 runs 16 residues from the cysteine to the phenylalanine. Only the CDR3 region is kept as DNA, spanning 48 bases read in frame from base 1. V ends up 1 base short and J 2 bases short, with an unmatched junction base count of 5. CDR1 SGHTA and CDR2 FQGTGA are derived from the germline V gene. These data belong to a study of shared clonotypes between healthy human individuals (dated by TCRdb to 2019 to 2021). In the study overall: The cohort included three men and a couple of women between 18 and 49 years of age. Per donor, three plates each were used for CD4 naive and CD4 memory, two for CD8 naive, and one for CD8 memory. To increase sequencing depth and limit assay-specific biases, different laboratories used diverse techniques to prepare libraries and sequence TCR repertoires. Each donor's leukapheresis produced roughly between about 0.9 and 9.5 billion PBMCs. Blood TCR repertoires of about 5 healthy adults were deeply sequenced to estimate repertoire size and the extent of clonotype sharing between individuals. Results and caveats for the whole study, not just this receptor: Sampling was restricted to blood, and TCR repertoires in tissue are likely to differ from TCR repertoires in blood. Naive subsets generally had larger estimated clonotype richness than memory subsets. The small number of donors limited the genetic and exposure-history diversity represented. Compared with non-shared clonotypes, the clonotypes found in all four sorted-subset donors had higher generation probabilities. Across several donors, approximately 5% of naive CD4, over 3% of naive CD8, 2.3% of memory CD4, and approximately 0.4% of memory CD8 clonotypes were shared. Incomplete sequencing was indicated by rarefaction of sorted-subset datasets, despite the large sequencing depth. Pairwise subsampling indicated that sequencing depth was expected to affect the degree of clonotype sharing among donors.

Using the deep immunoSEQ assay, multiplex PCR amplified TCR CDR3 regions from genomic DNA. Extracted genomic DNA from each cell subset was distributed evenly across all wells of several immunoSEQ 96-well plates, and each plate was treated as a replicate. Each replicate PCR for sorted subsets received around 200 ng genomic DNA, equal to around 32,000 T cell genomes. Purified libraries were quantified with a Qubit 3.0 fluorometer, sized on a Bioanalyzer 2100, and re-quantified with the KAPA Library Quantification kit. A separate single-read 150-cycle Illumina NextSeq 550 flow cell was used to sequence each immunoSEQ 96-well plate. Under the source paper's analysis protocol: Because only junctional sequences without quality scores were contained in the immunoSEQ output, filtering matching that applied to full-length reads could not be performed. Sequences were annotated with PyIR, a Python wrapper for IgBLAST v1.9, and V/J genes and CDR3 were assigned using IMGT germline references. Any read was removed if the V/J assignment was weak (E-value above 1e-6), the CDR3 was missing, or the read contained stop codons, out-of-frame junctions, or ambiguous translated residues. V3J clonotypes were defined as sequences sharing the same inferred V gene, J gene, and CDR3 amino acid sequence. Percentage overlap between repertoires was calculated by dividing the number of shared unique clonotypes by the size of the smaller repertoire. Richness of each repertoire was evaluated using RTK rarefaction, the Chao1 estimator, and Recon v2.1 estimates of unobserved clonotypes. OLGA was used to compute generation probabilities for all TCRbeta clonotypes that the gDNA method yielded from a few donors. Imported from immuneACCESS, the table was reduced by TCRdb to in-frame sequences with V and J called. These copies leave out some clones; in studies compared against another copy, an unresolved V gene accounts for under half, and the cause of the remainder is not known. Clonal size and the V and J genes are those of that table, whereas D and trimming came from the DNA. The sample records 2,500,000 or so clones, over 85% of which are singletons. 0.36% of the sample is held by the ten biggest clonotypes.

Healthy HIV-negative adults with no recently reported acute infections or vaccinations were included as donors. All donors were Caucasian adults living in Nashville, Tennessee, USA. CD4+ T cells were enriched by magnetic negative selection, after which naive cells were positively selected on CD45RA and the negative fraction was taken as the memory subset. Blood was collected by leukapheresis, and PBMCs were isolated by Ficoll-Histopaque density gradient centrifugation and then cryopreserved in liquid nitrogen vapor phase. Analytical flow cytometry was used to check the purity and quantity of every magnetically sorted T cell population. Each sorted fraction had its genomic DNA isolated and then quantified by UV absorbance on a Nanodrop 2000c.

Material: naive CD4+ T cells from PBMCs. Explained via the paper, the cell subset or site label denotes: CD45RA+ positively selected. The sequence joins TRBV7-3 to TRBJ2-1; 7 middle bases align to TRBD2. This TCR was recovered from a man in his late teens or twenties in good health. Some clones in this sample may be carry-over from other donors' samples. The DNA sequence is as follows: TGTGCCAGCAGCTTAAGTGGCGGGAGTACCTACAATGAGCAGTTCTTC. Translation gives CASSLSGGSTYNEQFF.